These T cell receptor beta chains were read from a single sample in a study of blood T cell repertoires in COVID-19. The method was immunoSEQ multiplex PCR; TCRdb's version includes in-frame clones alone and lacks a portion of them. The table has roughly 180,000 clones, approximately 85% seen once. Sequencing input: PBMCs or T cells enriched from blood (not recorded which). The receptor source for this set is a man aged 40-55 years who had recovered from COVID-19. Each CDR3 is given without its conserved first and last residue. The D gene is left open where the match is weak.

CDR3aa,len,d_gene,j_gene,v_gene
ASSFPLAGGAFNEQF,15,TRBD2,TRBJ2-1,TRBV28
ASSLTSGAYEQY,12,TRBD2,TRBJ2-7,TRBV7-2
ASSLTSGQETQY,12,NA,TRBJ2-5,TRBV7-3
ASSLGLADEQY,11,TRBD2,TRBJ2-7,TRBV28
ASSLSQFNEQF,11,NA,TRBJ2-1,TRBV7-9
ASSLTGIEAF,10,TRBD1,TRBJ1-1,TRBV7-9
SALTGETQY,9,TRBD1,TRBJ2-5,TRBV20-1
ASSQDWANGKDTQY,14,NA,TRBJ2-3,TRBV4-2
ASSLTPLLYGYT,12,NA,TRBJ1-2,TRBV7-3
SAAGQGAINQF,11,TRBD1,TRBJ2-1,TRBV29-1
ASSLGHGEKLF,11,NA,TRBJ1-4,TRBV19
ASSSGGLAWYEQY,13,TRBD2,TRBJ2-7,TRBV13
ASGLTSGINTGELF,14,TRBD2,TRBJ2-2,TRBV12-5
ASSSLRGSSYNEQF,14,NA,TRBJ2-1,TRBV7-2
ASSLVGGGTEAF,12,NA,TRBJ1-1,TRBV11-2
ASSSGLGDRGNTEAF,15,TRBD1,TRBJ1-1,TRBV5-4